This TCR beta chain was retrieved from a study of blood T cell repertoires in COVID-19. About the study: PBMCs, B-cell-depleted T cells, or T cells provided the cDNA or gDNA that made up the material.

The CDR3 sequence is 14 residues long. The V gene's germline CDR1 is SGHNT and CDR2 YYREEE (reference sequence). Trimming left V 0 bases short and J 13 bases short, with 17 bases between. Data came from immunoSEQ multiplex PCR; TCRdb stores just in-frame clones and leaves some out. The sample carries some 260,000 clones, more than 70% recorded once. The receptor was isolated from a woman younger than 45 with COVID-19, enrolled during active disease. The sample comprised peripheral blood. The rearrangement links TRBV5-4 to TRBJ2-1; D perhaps matches TRBD1 (6 bases). In DNA form, the CDR3 reads TGTGCCAGCAGCTTGGCCCGTCGGGACACCCATCAGTTCTTC. It specifies CASSLARRDTHQFF.